The present TCR beta chain was sequenced within a study of T cells in Graves' hyperthyroidism and ophthalmopathy. V dropped 3 bases and J dropped 1 base, with 6 bases sitting between them. The CDR3 runs to 14 residues. Germline values: CDR1 KGHDR, CDR2 SFDVKD. RNA transcripts were the template for amplifying TCR beta CDR3 regions. With the HTBI primer set, the TCR CDR3 went through a first round of RT-PCR. TCRdb used MiXCR to reprocess the multiplex PCR reads, holding one entry per CDR3 protein. The data contain approximately 690,000 distinct CDR3 sequences, less than 25% of them seen just once; the ten biggest clones take up 30% to 40%.

The sequenced material came from blood. The source is a man between 25 and 39 years old with Graves' ophthalmopathy. The chain uses TRBV24-1 and TRBJ1-5; no reliable D call. CDR3 region: CATSDPWSNQPQHF. DNA for the CDR3: TGTGCCACCAGTGATCCCTGGAGCAATCAGCCCCAGCATTTT.